This record concerns one T cell receptor beta chain sequence. Its antigen remains undetermined. Base qualities were left out, and no much larger clone turns up one base away. The Qiagen DNeasy Blood and Tissue Kit was used to extract total genomic DNA from the purified CD4+ T cells. The TCRbeta CDR3 region, defined according to IMGT, was amplified and sequenced using immunoSEQ immunosequencing protocols. The authors' pipeline ran thus. Preprocessing of raw sequence data for PCR and sequencing error correction was performed by the immunoSEQ service. The sequence data were loaded into the immunoSEQ Analyzer and then analyzed further using VDJtools v1.0.7. The paired Wilcoxon signed-rank test was used to test for differences between patients and controls. TCRdb carries this immuneACCESS record with in-frame sequences only. Its versions omit some clonotypes, under half of them owing to an unresolved V gene in the studies checked, with the rest unexplained. From that table come the V and J calls and clone size; the DNA was used to work out D and trimming. Here the sample has around 13,000 clones; approximately 90% occur a single time. Around 1.8% of the sample comes from the top ten.

CDR1 and CDR2 (SGHAT, FQNNGV) derive from the germline V gene. The junction carries 7 bases between V and J, which are trimmed by 3 bases and 2 bases respectively. The CDR3 goes from the cysteine to the phenylalanine over 13 residues. Only the CDR3 part of the read is kept: 39 bases, read in frame from the first base. For sex, age, current smoking status and body mass index, every depressed patient had a pairwise-matched non-depressed control. All participants were of European descent. To qualify, patients needed a DSM-IV diagnosis of major depressive disorder plus a Hamilton Rating Scale for Depression score of 18 or higher. For at least 8 weeks before enrollment, patients had taken no psychiatric medication of any kind, antidepressants included. Depression severity ranging from moderate to severe was represented among patients. Major medical conditions, Axis I/II comorbidities, regular medication or illicit drug use, and drinking over 100 g alcohol weekly were applied as exclusion criteria for all participants. About 30 ml of peripheral blood was collected into EDTA tubes from each participant. Using the BD IMag Human CD4 T Lymphocyte Enrichment Set, CD4+ T cells were purified from thawed PBMCs via magnetic negative selection. Flow cytometry confirmed that the CD4+ enrichment method typically gave roughly 95% purity. A subgroup of about five case-control pairs, chosen blind to chemokine receptor expression and flow-cytometric repertoire skewing results, underwent TCRbeta sequencing. All blood samples were drawn in the morning at 8:00 a.m., and PBMCs were separated by Ficoll-Hypaque gradient centrifugation. PBMCs were cryopreserved by gradual cooling to -80 degrees C and were kept in liquid nitrogen until assay.

The sample belongs to a study of untreated major depressive disorder (dated by TCRdb to the late 2010s). Regarding the research as a whole: This cross-sectional case-control study compared T cell phenotype and TCR repertoire between antidepressant-free major depressive disorder patients and individually matched non-depressed controls. The sequencing was a follow-up to the differences in Vbeta 5.1, Vbeta 11 and Vbeta 22 usage that flow cytometry had picked up across the whole cohort.

Study-wide findings and limitations: TRBV25-01 and TRBV02-01 usage followed the flow-cytometry pattern but did not reach statistical significance in the sequencing data. A comparatively small study sample was produced by the strict matching and exclusion criteria, and the generalizability of findings was thereby limited. For the sequencing comparisons, one-tailed planned tests were applied to only three Vbeta families that had been selected in advance. The top five TRBV05-01 clones in every sequenced subject were all private clones. Sequencing confirmed higher TRBV05-01 (Vbeta 5.1) usage among CD4+ T cells of depressed patients than controls, with p = 0.040 in a one-tailed test.

This receptor was taken from a woman aged 25 to 45 with major depressive disorder. The source material was CD4+ T cells from PBMCs. The chain links TRBV11-2 with TRBJ2-5; the D gene cannot be named for sure. The CDR3 sequence is CASSFGLQETQYF. The nucleotide sequence is TGTGCCAGCAGCTTTGGGCTACAAGAGACCCAGTACTTC.